This T cell receptor (beta chain) was retrieved from a study of cytomegalovirus exposure and HLA in healthy donors. The J segment lost 2 bases and the V segment lost 3 bases, leaving 5 bases of the junction unmatched. Germline-derived CDR1 and CDR2 are SGHRS and YFSETQ. The CDR3 contains 14 residues. PCR primers comprised 60 Vbeta and 13 Jbeta primers. Profiled with immunoSEQ multiplex PCR; TCRdb holds only in-frame clones, not every one. The profile shows 110,000 or so clones, 74% of them singletons. V is TRBV5-1 and J is TRBJ2-7; 7 nucleotides line up with TRBD2. This clonotype was obtained from a human donor in good health. The sample comprised PBMCs. CDR3 region: CASSSTGTTYEQYF. CDR3 in DNA: TGCGCCAGCAGCTCCACCGGGACTACCTACGAGCAGTACTTC.